A selection of T cell receptor beta chains follows, all from one sample in a study of CD8 T cells in Susac syndrome. TCRdb reprocessed the immunoSEQ multiplex PCR reads via MiXCR and lists one record per CDR3 protein. This sample carries about 210,000 distinct CDR3 sequences, about 95% of them seen once, and the ten largest clones take about 0.088%. Sequencing used CD4+ T cells from PBMCs. The source of these receptors is a human donor with multiple sclerosis. CDR3s include the opening cysteine and the closing phenylalanine or tryptophan. D genes are given only for firm matches. The listing skips clone size in some rows; elsewhere it reads once, few, many or a size class.

J gene: TRBJ1-6
V gene: TRBV12-3/TRBV12-4
clone size: -
D gene: TRBD1
CDR3 DNA: TGTGCCAGCAGGGGGGGACAGGGGGCTAATTCACCCCTCCACTTT
CDR3 protein: CASRGGQGANSPLHF

J gene: TRBJ1-2
V gene: TRBV2
clone size: -
D gene: -
CDR3 DNA: TGTGCCAGCAGCGCTACGGCGGCTGGCTCTGGCTACACCTTC
CDR3 protein: CASSATAAGSGYTF

J gene: TRBJ2-1
V gene: TRBV30
clone size: -
D gene: -
CDR3 DNA: TGTGCCTGGAGTCCGATGAGCCTCTCCTACAATGAGCAGTTCTTC
CDR3 protein: CAWSPMSLSYNEQFF

J gene: TRBJ1-5
V gene: TRBV27
clone size: -
D gene: -
CDR3 DNA: TGTGCCAGCAGTCCCCTCGGGTATCAGCCCCAGCATTTT
CDR3 protein: CASSPLGYQPQHF

J gene: TRBJ2-3
V gene: TRBV20-1
clone size: -
D gene: TRBD2
CDR3 DNA: TGCAGTGCTAGAGCGCAGCGGGGAAGCACAGATACGCAGTATTTT
CDR3 protein: CSARAQRGSTDTQYF

J gene: TRBJ2-7
V gene: TRBV5-4
clone size: -
D gene: -
CDR3 DNA: TGTGCCAGCAGCCACGTACAGGGTTACGAGCAGTACTTC
CDR3 protein: CASSHVQGYEQYF

J gene: TRBJ1-4
V gene: TRBV19
clone size: -
D gene: -
CDR3 DNA: TGTGCCAGTAGTCGAGAGACTAATGAAAAACTGTTTTTT
CDR3 protein: CASSRETNEKLFF

J gene: TRBJ2-1
V gene: TRBV3-1
clone size: -
D gene: -
CDR3 DNA: TGTGCCAGCAGCCCCACTCTCCCATACAATGAGCAGTTCTTC
CDR3 protein: CASSPTLPYNEQFF

J gene: TRBJ1-2
V gene: TRBV29-1
clone size: -
D gene: TRBD1
CDR3 DNA: TGCAGCGTTGAGTACGCGGGACAGAACTTCTTC
CDR3 protein: CSVEYAGQNFF

J gene: TRBJ1-1
V gene: TRBV5-1
clone size: -
D gene: -
CDR3 DNA: TGCGCCAGCAGCTTAACGCCAGGGAGGGCGAACACTGAAGCTTTCTTT
CDR3 protein: CASSLTPGRANTEAFF

J gene: TRBJ1-1
V gene: TRBV20-1
clone size: -
D gene: -
CDR3 DNA: TGCAGTGCTACCTCCTTCCTCACTGAAGCTTTCTTT
CDR3 protein: CSATSFLTEAFF

J gene: TRBJ2-4
V gene: TRBV14
clone size: -
D gene: -
CDR3 DNA: TGTGCCAGCAGCCAAGATTCCTTGGGGCCCAAAAACATTCAGTACTTC
CDR3 protein: CASSQDSLGPKNIQYF

J gene: TRBJ1-2
V gene: TRBV15
clone size: -
D gene: -
CDR3 DNA: TGTGCCACCAGCAGGCCAGGACAGCCGGGCCGTGGCTACACCTTC
CDR3 protein: CATSRPGQPGRGYTF

J gene: TRBJ1-5
V gene: TRBV15
clone size: -
D gene: -
CDR3 DNA: TGTGCCACCAGCAGAGACCCAGGCGGGAGTCAGCCCCAGCATTTT
CDR3 protein: CATSRDPGGSQPQHF

J gene: TRBJ2-1
V gene: TRBV20-1
clone size: -
D gene: -
CDR3 DNA: TGCAGTGCTTCCGGGACGAAACGGGAGCAGTTCTTC
CDR3 protein: CSASGTKREQFF

J gene: TRBJ2-1
V gene: TRBV12-3/TRBV12-4
clone size: -
D gene: -
CDR3 DNA: TGTGCCAGCAAATCTCTAGGCAATGAGCAGTTCTTC
CDR3 protein: CASKSLGNEQFF

J gene: TRBJ2-3
V gene: TRBV29-1
clone size: -
D gene: -
CDR3 DNA: TGCAGCGTTGCTCGGGGGTCCACCACAGATACGCAGTATTTT
CDR3 protein: CSVARGSTTDTQYF

J gene: TRBJ2-7
V gene: TRBV30
clone size: -
D gene: -
CDR3 DNA: TGTGCCTGGAGTGAAGGTGGCGGAGAGTACTTC
CDR3 protein: CAWSEGGGEYF

J gene: TRBJ2-7
V gene: TRBV27
clone size: -
D gene: TRBD1
CDR3 DNA: TGTGCCAGCAGATACGCCGGACAGGGCGGCAACGAGCAGTACTTC
CDR3 protein: CASRYAGQGGNEQYF

J gene: TRBJ2-3
V gene: TRBV6-5
clone size: once
D gene: TRBD2
CDR3 DNA: TGTGCCAGCAGTTCCAGTCTTCTAGCGGGAGCGTCAGATACGCAGTATTTT
CDR3 protein: CASSSSLLAGASDTQYF

J gene: TRBJ1-1
V gene: TRBV10-3
clone size: -
D gene: -
CDR3 DNA: TGTGCCATCAGTGAGTTGCAGGCGAACACTGAAGCTTTCTTT
CDR3 protein: CAISELQANTEAFF

J gene: TRBJ2-4
V gene: TRBV29-1
clone size: -
D gene: -
CDR3 DNA: TGCAGCGTTGAACTCGGTGTCGGAGCCAAAAACATTCAGTACTTC
CDR3 protein: CSVELGVGAKNIQYF

J gene: TRBJ2-5
V gene: TRBV7-2
clone size: -
D gene: -
CDR3 DNA: TGTGCCAGCAGCTTAGTGTCGGGACAACAAGAGACCCAGTACTTC
CDR3 protein: CASSLVSGQQETQYF

J gene: TRBJ2-5
V gene: TRBV5-1
clone size: -
D gene: -
CDR3 DNA: TGCGCCAGCAGCTTGACGGGGACGGGACAAGAGACCCAGTACTTC
CDR3 protein: CASSLTGTGQETQYF

J gene: TRBJ1-1
V gene: TRBV12-3/TRBV12-4
clone size: -
D gene: -
CDR3 DNA: TGTGCCAGCAGTCACGGCCTCTCGGGGAACACTGAAGCTTTCTTT
CDR3 protein: CASSHGLSGNTEAFF

J gene: TRBJ2-1
V gene: TRBV29-1
clone size: -
D gene: TRBD2
CDR3 DNA: TGCAGCGTTGAAGGACTAGCGGGAGCTGTGATTGAGCAGTTCTTC
CDR3 protein: CSVEGLAGAVIEQFF

J gene: TRBJ1-5
V gene: TRBV20-1
clone size: -
D gene: -
CDR3 DNA: TGCAGTGCTGGGACGGATTATAGCAATCAGCCCCAGCATTTT
CDR3 protein: CSAGTDYSNQPQHF

J gene: TRBJ1-2
V gene: TRBV20-1
clone size: -
D gene: TRBD1
CDR3 DNA: TGCAGTGCTAGACCAGCAGTGGGGCAGGGGGCCTATGGCTACACCTTC
CDR3 protein: CSARPAVGQGAYGYTF

J gene: TRBJ2-1
V gene: TRBV9
clone size: -
D gene: -
CDR3 DNA: TGTGCCAGCAGCGTAGAAGGGGGGTCCGATGAGCAGTTCTTC
CDR3 protein: CASSVEGGSDEQFF

J gene: TRBJ2-7
V gene: TRBV2
clone size: -
D gene: -
CDR3 DNA: TGTGCCAGCAGTGAATCTGGCACCAACCGCGGCGAGCAGTACTTC
CDR3 protein: CASSESGTNRGEQYF

J gene: TRBJ1-6
V gene: TRBV14
clone size: -
D gene: -
CDR3 DNA: TGTGCCAGCAGCAAGGCACAGGGATCAGGCTCACCCCTCCACTTT
CDR3 protein: CASSKAQGSGSPLHF

J gene: TRBJ1-2
V gene: TRBV5-4
clone size: -
D gene: TRBD1
CDR3 DNA: TGTGCCAGCAGCCCGGGACAGAATGATGGCTACACCTTC
CDR3 protein: CASSPGQNDGYTF

J gene: TRBJ1-1
V gene: TRBV6-5
clone size: -
D gene: -
CDR3 DNA: TGTGCCAGCATTGACAGGTATAACACTGAAGCTTTCTTT
CDR3 protein: CASIDRYNTEAFF

J gene: TRBJ1-1
V gene: TRBV27
clone size: -
D gene: TRBD1
CDR3 DNA: TGTGCCAGCAGAAGGGGACAGACTAACACTGAAGCTTTCTTT
CDR3 protein: CASRRGQTNTEAFF

J gene: TRBJ2-1
V gene: TRBV7-6
clone size: once
D gene: -
CDR3 DNA: TGTGCCAGCAGCCTCGGCGGGCTAGGGGAAGTCTACAATGAGCAGTTCTTC
CDR3 protein: CASSLGGLGEVYNEQFF

J gene: TRBJ1-1
V gene: TRBV5-1
clone size: -
D gene: -
CDR3 DNA: TGCGCCAGCAGACTCAAGGCCGGCACTGAAGCTTTCTTT
CDR3 protein: CASRLKAGTEAFF

J gene: TRBJ2-5
V gene: TRBV18
clone size: -
D gene: TRBD2
CDR3 DNA: TGTGCCAGCTCACCCCTCCGGGGGGGTCGGCAAGAGACCCAGTACTTC
CDR3 protein: CASSPLRGGRQETQYF

J gene: TRBJ2-7
V gene: TRBV29-1
clone size: -
D gene: -
CDR3 DNA: TGCAGCGTTGCAATTAGCTCCTACGAGCAGTACTTC
CDR3 protein: CSVAISSYEQYF

J gene: TRBJ1-2
V gene: TRBV30
clone size: -
D gene: -
CDR3 DNA: TGTGCCTGGAGTCTTGGGAGGTATGGCTACACCTTC
CDR3 protein: CAWSLGRYGYTF